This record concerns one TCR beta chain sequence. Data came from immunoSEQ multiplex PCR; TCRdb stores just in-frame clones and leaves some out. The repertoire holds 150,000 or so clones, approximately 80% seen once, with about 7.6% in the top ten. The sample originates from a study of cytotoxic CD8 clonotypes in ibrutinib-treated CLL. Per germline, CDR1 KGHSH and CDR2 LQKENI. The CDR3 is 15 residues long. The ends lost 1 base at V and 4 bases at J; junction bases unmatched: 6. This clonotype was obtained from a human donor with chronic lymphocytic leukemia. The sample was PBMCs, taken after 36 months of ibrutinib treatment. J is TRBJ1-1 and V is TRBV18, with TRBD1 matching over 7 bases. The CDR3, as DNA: TGTGCCAGCTCACCACAACAGGGGTATCGCACTGAAGCTTTCTTT. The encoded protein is CASSPQQGYRTEAFF. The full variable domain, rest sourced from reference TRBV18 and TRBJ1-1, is NAGVMQNPRHLVRRRGQEARLRCSPMKGHSHVYWYRQLPEEGLKFMVYLQKENIIDESGMPKERFSAEFPKEGPSILRIQQVVRGDSAAYFCASSPQQGYRTEAFFGQGTRLTVV.